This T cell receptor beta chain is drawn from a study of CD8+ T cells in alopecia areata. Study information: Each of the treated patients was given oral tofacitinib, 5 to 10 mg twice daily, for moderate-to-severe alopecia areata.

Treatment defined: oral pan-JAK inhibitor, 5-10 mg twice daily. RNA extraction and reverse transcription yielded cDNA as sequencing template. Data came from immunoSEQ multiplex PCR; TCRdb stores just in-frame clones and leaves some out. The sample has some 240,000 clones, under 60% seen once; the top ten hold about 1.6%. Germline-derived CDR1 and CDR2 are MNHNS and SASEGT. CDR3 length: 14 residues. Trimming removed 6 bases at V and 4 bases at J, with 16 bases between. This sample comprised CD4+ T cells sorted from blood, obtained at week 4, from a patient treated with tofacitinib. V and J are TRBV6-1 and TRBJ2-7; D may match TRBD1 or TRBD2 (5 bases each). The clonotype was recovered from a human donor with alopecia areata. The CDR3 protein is CASSRDGSIYEQYF. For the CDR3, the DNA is TGTGCCAGCAGCCGGGACGGATCAATATACGAGCAGTACTTC.